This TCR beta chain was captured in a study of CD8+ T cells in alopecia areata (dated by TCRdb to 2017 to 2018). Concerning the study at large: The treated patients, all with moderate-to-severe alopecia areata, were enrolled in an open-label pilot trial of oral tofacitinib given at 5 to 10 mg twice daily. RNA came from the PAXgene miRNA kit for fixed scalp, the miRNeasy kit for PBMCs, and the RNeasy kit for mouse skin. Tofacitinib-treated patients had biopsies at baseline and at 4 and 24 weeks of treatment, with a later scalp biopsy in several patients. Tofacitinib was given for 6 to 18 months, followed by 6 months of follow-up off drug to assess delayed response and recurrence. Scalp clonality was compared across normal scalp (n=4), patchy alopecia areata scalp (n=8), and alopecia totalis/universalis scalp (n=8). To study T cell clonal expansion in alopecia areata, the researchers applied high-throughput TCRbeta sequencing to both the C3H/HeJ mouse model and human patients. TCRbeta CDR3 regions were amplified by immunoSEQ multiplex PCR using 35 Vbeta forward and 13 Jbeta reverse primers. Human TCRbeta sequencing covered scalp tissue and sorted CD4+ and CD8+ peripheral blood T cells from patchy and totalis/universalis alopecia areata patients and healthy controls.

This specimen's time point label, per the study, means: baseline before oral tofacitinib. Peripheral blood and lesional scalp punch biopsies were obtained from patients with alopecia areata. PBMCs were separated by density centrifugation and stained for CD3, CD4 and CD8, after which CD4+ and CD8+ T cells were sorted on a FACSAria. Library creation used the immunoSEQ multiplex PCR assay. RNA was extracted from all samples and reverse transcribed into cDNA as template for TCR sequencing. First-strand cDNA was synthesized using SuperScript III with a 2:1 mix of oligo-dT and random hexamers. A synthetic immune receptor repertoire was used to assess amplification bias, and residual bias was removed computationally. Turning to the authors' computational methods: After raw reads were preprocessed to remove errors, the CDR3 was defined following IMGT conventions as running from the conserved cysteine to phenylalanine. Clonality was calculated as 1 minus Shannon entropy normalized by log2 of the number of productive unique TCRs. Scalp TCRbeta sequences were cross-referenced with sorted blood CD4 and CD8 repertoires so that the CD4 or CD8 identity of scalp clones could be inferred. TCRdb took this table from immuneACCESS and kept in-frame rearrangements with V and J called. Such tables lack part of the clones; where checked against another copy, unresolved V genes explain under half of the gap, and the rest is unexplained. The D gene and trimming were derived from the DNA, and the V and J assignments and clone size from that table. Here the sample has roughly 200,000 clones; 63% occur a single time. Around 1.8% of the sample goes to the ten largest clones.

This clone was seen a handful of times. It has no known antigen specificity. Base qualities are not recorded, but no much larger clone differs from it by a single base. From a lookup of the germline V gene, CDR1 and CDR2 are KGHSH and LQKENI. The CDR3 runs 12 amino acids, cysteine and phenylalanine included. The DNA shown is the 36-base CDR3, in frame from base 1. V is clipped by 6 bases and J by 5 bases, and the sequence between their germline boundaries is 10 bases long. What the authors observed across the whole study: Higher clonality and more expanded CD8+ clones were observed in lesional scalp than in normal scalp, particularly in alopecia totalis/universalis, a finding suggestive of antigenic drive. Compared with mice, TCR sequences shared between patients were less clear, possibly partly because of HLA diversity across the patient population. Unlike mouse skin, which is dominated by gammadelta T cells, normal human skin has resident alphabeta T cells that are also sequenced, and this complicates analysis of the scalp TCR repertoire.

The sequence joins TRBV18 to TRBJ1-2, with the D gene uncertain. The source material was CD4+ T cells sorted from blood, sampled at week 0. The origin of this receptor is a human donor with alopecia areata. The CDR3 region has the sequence CASSTTSYGYTF. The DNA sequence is TGTGCCAGCTCTACAACGTCATATGGCTACACCTTC.